The clone carrying this T cell receptor (beta chain) came up many times. Researchers sorted naive CD8 T cells as cells that were CD8+CD4-CCR7+CD45RA+. Trimming cost V 0 bases and J 7 bases; bases outside gene matches: 9. CDR3 length equals 16 residues. The germline gives CDR1 MGHRA, CDR2 YSYEKL. One entry per CDR3 protein, called by TCRdb with MiXCR from the PCR reads. The sample includes more than 85,000 distinct CDR3 sequences, under 40% of them seen just once. These data are taken from a study of molecular identifiers for immune sequencing clone quantification. This TCR was sampled from a human donor in good health. Some libraries in this study had Jurkat cell RNA spiked in. Sequencing was carried out using naive CD8+ T cells from blood, with Jurkat cell RNA spiked in. The subset here: FACS-sorted CD8+CD4-CCR7+CD45RA+ naive T cells. This chain connects TRBV4-1 to TRBJ2-7, with 10 bases aligning to TRBD2. The CDR3 loop is CASSQEGLAGDEEQYF. CDR3 DNA: TGCGCCAGCAGCCAAGAAGGGCTAGCGGGAGATGAAGAGCAGTACTTC.